This T cell receptor beta chain was retrieved from a study of cytomegalovirus exposure and HLA in healthy donors. Study-wide points: Within the data, a cluster of highly shared sequence variants was likely a sequencing artifact.

With regard to this clone: The antigen is undetermined. It is unclear where the CDR3 begins or ends on the DNA, so no DNA is shown, and the CDR3 is as TCRdb lists it.

Germline CDR1 and CDR2: LNHNV and YYDKDF (reference sequence). Including both end residues, the CDR3 is 15 amino acids long. Both 60 Vbeta primers and 13 Jbeta primers went into the PCR. The table came from immunoSEQ multiplex PCR; TCRdb's copy has only in-frame clones and leaves some out. The repertoire table contains approximately 140,000 clones. This clonotype was obtained from a middle-aged woman in good health and CMV-seronegative. The chain carries TRBV15 and TRBJ1-2; the DNA was not compared with TRBD1, the D call given in the table. Material: PBMCs. The CDR3: CATSILGQPVGGYTF.